Sequencing of this T cell receptor (beta chain) was carried out in a study of T cells in Graves' hyperthyroidism and ophthalmopathy. Between the trimmed V and J ends, which lost 4 bases and 10 bases, there was a span of 8 bases. This CDR3 is 11 amino acids long. Germline V gene sequence: CDR1 SGHNT, CDR2 YENEEA. Amplified TCR beta CDR3 regions came from RNA transcripts. Primed by the HTBI set, a first-round RT-PCR was run on the TCR CDR3. MiXCR, applied by TCRdb to the multiplex PCR reads, yields one record per CDR3 protein. The data hold 250,000 to 400,000 distinct CDR3 sequences, with about an eighth observed a single time.

This sequence originates from a woman in her thirties or forties with Graves' ophthalmopathy. Input material: blood. The genes are TRBV11-3 and TRBJ2-1; D is unresolved. This CDR3 is CASSSDSEQFF. The CDR3 nucleotides read TGTGCCAGCAGCTCAGACTCCGAGCAGTTCTTC.